One sample yielded the 25 T cell receptor beta chains listed below, sequenced in a study of CD8+CD57+ T cells in acquired aplastic anemia. Selection for sequencing was limited to patients who had shown CD8+CD57+ cell expansion by flow cytometry. The template used for profiling TCR beta VDJ and CDR3 was genomic DNA. Each CDR3 protein gets one entry after TCRdb re-called the reads with MiXCR. Counted here are 90,000 to 150,000 distinct CDR3 sequences, under 60% occurring once; the ten biggest clones make up 25% to 35%. The sequenced sample consisted of sorted CD4+, CD8+, or CD8+CD57+ T cells (not recorded which) from PBMCs. Receptor source: a human donor with aplastic anemia.

This clonotype appeared many times. The chain carries TRBV30 and TRBJ1-6, with 8 bases aligning to TRBD1. The CDR3 contains 14 residues. The germline CDR1 and CDR2 sequences are GTSNPN and SVGIG (reference sequence). After removal of 7 bases from V and 6 bases from J, the junction contained 8 bases not matched to a gene. The CDR3: CASDGQGVNSPLHF. CDR3 nucleotide sequence: TGTGCCTCGGACGGACAGGGCGTTAATTCACCCCTCCACTTT. The complete variable domain, with remaining parts taken from reference TRBV30 and TRBJ1-6, reads SQTIHQWPATLVQPVGSPLSLECTVEGTSNPNLYWYRQAAGRGLQLLFYSVGIGQISSEVPQNLSASRPQDRQFILSSKKLLLSDSGFYLCASDGQGVNSPLHFGNGTRLTVT.

This sequence joins TRBV15 and TRBJ2-3; 9 bases are a match to TRBD1. The CDR3 runs to 15 residues. J lost 1 base, V lost 3 bases, and 2 bases had no gene match. The germline V gene has CDR1 LNHNV and CDR2 YYDKDF (reference sequence). CDR3 in amino acids: CATSSRTGGTDTQYF. The CDR3, as DNA: TGTGCCACCAGCAGTAGGACAGGGGGCACAGATACGCAGTATTTT.

This clonotype was seen many times. The chain uses TRBV2 and TRBJ2-7; 7 bases line up with TRBD1. Trimming cost V 8 bases and J 2 bases; bases outside gene matches: 12. The CDR3 is 15 residues long. Germline loops: CDR1 SNHLY, CDR2 FYNNEI. CDR3 sequence: CASEPLAGGAYEQYF. CDR3 nucleotide sequence: TGTGCCAGCGAGCCGCTCGCAGGGGGTGCCTACGAGCAGTACTTC.

The chain links TRBV10-3 to TRBJ2-1, with D unresolved. The CDR3 has 11 amino acids. The V and J ends lost 4 bases and 7 bases respectively, with 5 bases between them. Germline CDR1 and CDR2: ENHRY and SYGVKD. The CDR3 DNA sequence: TGTGCCATCAGTGCGGGTAATGAGCAGTTCTTC. Translated: CAISAGNEQFF.

The sample holds many counts of this clonotype. Mismatch with germline at one junction end may stem from a read error. V is TRBV7-9 and J is TRBJ2-7; 10 nucleotides align to TRBD2. Looked up from germline, CDR1 is SEHNR and CDR2 is FQNEAQ (reference sequence). The CDR3 is 15 amino acids. The DNA for the CDR3 is TGTGCCAGCAGCCTAGCAAGCGGGAGGGAGTTGGAGCAGTACTTC. It is translated as CASSLASGRELEQYF.

As to this clonotype: A much more abundant neighbour one base away suggests this may be a read error. The chain carries TRBV5-1 and TRBJ2-3, with 8 positions matching TRBD2. The CDR3 length is 16 residues. In germline, CDR1 is SGHRS, CDR2 YFSETQ. In DNA form, the CDR3 reads TGCGCCAGCGGCTTCGGAGAGCGGGGGAACACAGATACGCAGTATTTT. Translating gives CASGFGERGNTDTQYF. The complete variable domain, with remaining parts taken from reference TRBV5-1 and TRBJ2-3, reads KAGVTQTPRYLIKTRGQQVTLSCSPISGHRSVSWYQQTPGQGLQFLFEYFSETQRNKGNFPGRFSGRQFSNSRSEMNVSTLELGDSALYLCASGFGERGNTDTQYFGPGTRLTVL.

This clonotype was detected only a few times. The chain has TRBV20-1 and TRBJ2-7; 7 bases line up with TRBD2. Per germline, CDR1 DFQATT and CDR2 SNEGSKA (reference sequence). With 1 base clipped from V and 7 bases from J, the junction kept 10 bases outside the gene matches. This CDR3 is built from 14 residues. The CDR3 spells CSARARETPGEQYF. The DNA of the CDR3 is TGCAGTGCTAGAGCGCGGGAGACCCCCGGGGAGCAGTACTTC.

This clonotype has at least ten counts. The rearrangement joins TRBV7-9 to TRBJ2-7; D ambiguous. Trimming pared 4 bases from V and 4 bases from J, leaving 17 bases between. Looked up from germline, CDR1 is SEHNR and CDR2 is FQNEAQ (reference sequence). This CDR3 is 15 amino acids long. The CDR3 DNA follows: TGTGCCAGCAGCTCCTCGATGGGTCTAGGTTACGAGCAGTACTTC. It encodes CASSSSMGLGYEQYF.

J is TRBJ1-5 and V is TRBV20-1; 8 nucleotides align to TRBD1. Losses at the gene ends were 5 bases for V and 5 bases for J; bases not matched to a gene: 2. The CDR3 sequence is 12 residues long. CDR1 and CDR2 from the germline V gene are DFQATT and SNEGSKA (reference sequence). CDR3 region: CSAVQGDQPQHF. The CDR3 DNA reads as TGCAGTGCTGTACAGGGGGATCAGCCCCAGCATTTT.

Remarks on this clonotype: This may be a read error: a much more frequent sequence differs by one nucleotide. V and J are TRBV6-5 and TRBJ2-5; tentative D call: TRBD1 (5 bases). CDR1 and CDR2 from the germline V gene are MNHEY and SVGAGI. There are 13 residues in the CDR3. The CDR3 DNA sequence: TGTGCCAGCGCTAGGGGCAGCCTAGAGACCCAGTGCTTC. As protein: CASARGSLETQCF.

This chain links TRBV7-9 with TRBJ2-1, with no clear D. The CDR3 consists of 14 residues. Germline CDR1 SEHNR, CDR2 FQNEAQ (reference sequence). The germline V and J ends were trimmed by 1 base and 5 bases, with 9 bases remaining between them. CDR3 residues: CASSLVGRDNEQFF. Written as DNA, the CDR3 is TGTGCCAGCAGCTTAGTGGGTCGCGACAATGAGCAGTTCTTC.

The CDR3 reads CASSMGQENIQYF. CDR3 bases: TGTGCCAGCAGCATGGGCCAAGAAAACATTCAGTACTTC. J is TRBJ2-4 and V is TRBV4-2; D unresolved. CDR1 LGHNA and CDR2 YNFKEQ come from the germline V gene. This CDR3 has 13 residues. Trimming removed 5 bases at V and 5 bases at J, with 10 bases between.

About this clonotype itself: Just one base apart from a much larger clone, this may be a read error. In nucleotides, the CDR3 is TGCGCCAGCAGCGCCGGAGGGGGTTCCAATCAGCCCCAGCATTTT. It encodes CASSAGGGSNQPQHF. The chain links TRBV5-1 to TRBJ1-5; a possible D gene is TRBD1 (6 bases). The length of the CDR3 is 15 residues. CDR1 and CDR2 (germline): SGHRS, YFSETQ. V lost 4 bases to trimming and J lost 3 bases, with 14 bases between them.

The chain is built from TRBV7-8 and TRBJ2-1; D gene unclear. The length of the CDR3 is 16 residues. V lost 3 bases and J lost 5, with 17 bases in between. The germline V gene encodes CDR1 SGHVS and CDR2 FQNEAQ. The CDR3 loop is CASSFQFSPTNNEQFF. Here the CDR3 DNA reads TGTGCCAGCAGCTTCCAGTTCAGCCCCACAAACAATGAGCAGTTCTTC.

This rearrangement joins TRBV19 to TRBJ2-2; 10 nucleotides agree with TRBD1. Germline values: CDR1 LNHDA, CDR2 SQIVND (reference sequence). V gave up 6 bases and J gave up 1 base; unmatched junction bases: 8. This CDR3 has 17 residues. The CDR3 sequence: CASSGQGVPKNTGELFF. CDR3 sequence (DNA): TGTGCCAGTAGCGGACAGGGGGTTCCCAAGAACACCGGGGAGCTGTTTTTT.

With respect to this clonotype: A read error may account for a junction end that differs from germline. The chain employs TRBV10-3 and TRBJ1-1; D not resolved. CDR1 and CDR2 from the germline V gene are ENHRY and SYGVKD. The CDR3 has 14 amino acids. CDR3 in DNA: TGTGCCAGCAGTTCGCGTACCTTGAACACTGAAGCTTTCTTT. It specifies CASSSRTLNTEAFF.

This clonotype was counted many times. This chain joins TRBV6-1 and TRBJ2-3; TRBD1 matches at 8 bases. Germline V gives CDR1 MNHNS, CDR2 SASEGT. After removal of 3 bases from V and 5 bases from J, the junction contained 7 bases not matched to a gene. This CDR3 has 15 residues. The CDR3 DNA follows: TGTGCCAGCAGTGAGGAGGGACAGGCCGGAGATACGCAGTATTTT. It is translated as CASSEEGQAGDTQYF.

This clonotype showed up many times. V is TRBV4-3 and J is TRBJ2-1; D uncertain. This CDR3 has 15 residues. Germline assignment: CDR1 LGHNA and CDR2 YSLEER. Trimming stripped 1 base from V and 0 bases from J, with 7 bases between. DNA of the CDR3: TGCGCCAGCAGCCAAGCTCGAAGCTCCTACAATGAGCAGTTCTTC. Protein sequence: CASSQARSSYNEQFF.

The rearrangement links TRBV29-1 to TRBJ2-5, with 11 bases matching TRBD1. The CDR3 contains 14 residues. With 6 bases clipped from V and 5 bases from J, the junction kept 8 bases outside the gene matches. Germline-derived CDR1 and CDR2 are SQVTM and ANQGSEA. The CDR3 sequence: CSVAGTGGGETQYF. CDR3 DNA sequence: TGCAGCGTAGCAGGGACAGGGGGGGGGGAGACCCAGTACTTC.

The V and J genes are TRBV24-1 and TRBJ2-7; 8 positions agree with TRBD1. CDR1 is KGHDR, CDR2 SFDVKD, per germline. The ends lost 2 bases at V and 5 bases at J; junction bases unmatched: 1. The CDR3 is 13 residues long. The CDR3 DNA reads TGTGCCACCAGTGATTCGGACAGGGACGAGCAGTACTTC. This codes for CATSDSDRDEQYF.

This clonotype was counted a few times. This may be a read error, as it is one base from a much larger clone. The chain has TRBV12-3 or TRBV12-4 and TRBJ2-5, with D possibly TRBD2 on 6 matching bases. Between the trimmed V and J ends, which lost 2 bases and 4 bases, there was a span of 14 bases. This CDR3 comprises 15 residues. CDR3 nucleotides: TGTGCCAGCAGTTTATACGGTCGGGGGAGAGAGACCCAGTACTTC. It encodes CASSLYGRGRETQYF.

The chain has TRBV2 and TRBJ2-6; 7 bases fit TRBD1. There are 17 residues in the CDR3. Germline V gives CDR1 SNHLY, CDR2 FYNNEI. With V trimmed by 4 bases and J by 0 bases, 6 bases remained unmatched. The CDR3 coding sequence is TGTGCCAGCAGTGCACAGGGGACCTCCTCTGGGGCCAACGTCCTGACTTTC. Translation: CASSAQGTSSGANVLTF.

This clonotype was observed at least ten times. This chain's CDR3 is CATSDVTGDAYEQYF. Here the CDR3 DNA reads TGTGCCACCAGTGATGTGACAGGGGACGCCTACGAGCAGTACTTC. The chain employs TRBV24-1 and TRBJ2-7, with TRBD1 matching over 8 bases. Germline CDR1 and CDR2: KGHDR and SFDVKD. The CDR3 extends over 15 amino acids. Trimming took 3 bases from V and 2 from J; bases not matched to a gene: 5.

This clonotype was seen many times. The chain employs TRBV28 and TRBJ2-7; 8 nucleotides align to TRBD1. Germline CDR1 reads MDHEN; CDR2 reads SYDVKM. The CDR3 consists of 17 residues. V shed 5 bases and J 2 bases; nucleotides not matched to a gene: 14. CDR3 nucleotides: TGTGCCAGCAGTACCCCGATACAGGACAGGGTCCCCTACGAGCAGTACTTC. Residues: CASSTPIQDRVPYEQYF.

The chain joins TRBV9 to TRBJ1-3; no clear D. CDR1 is SGDLS and CDR2 is YYNGEE in the germline V gene. CDR3 length: 12 amino acids. Trimming shortened V by 0 bases and J by 2 bases, and 0 bases separated the two germline ends. The CDR3 DNA is TGTGCCAGCAGCGTAGCTGGAAACACCATATATTTT. Translating gives CASSVAGNTIYF.